These T cell receptor beta chains were read from a single sample in a study of T cell clonotyping in hematopoietic cell transplantation. TCRdb's table, derived via immunoSEQ multiplex PCR, lists solely in-frame clones and lacks some. The repertoire holds 45,000 or so clones, with approximately 80% as singletons. Sequencing used peripheral blood mononuclear cells, obtained before stem cell transplant. The receptors were sampled from a man aged 55-75 years with myelodysplastic syndrome. Some clones in this sample may be carry-over from other donors' samples. Each CDR3 is given with its conserved first and last residue. The D gene is left open where the match is weak. The listing skips clone size in some rows; elsewhere it reads once, few, many or a size class.

TRBJ1-1 TRBD1 once TRBV28 CASSLRQGGSTEAFF TGTGCCAGCAGTCTCCGACAGGGCGGCTCCACTGAAGCTTTCTTT
TRBJ2-7 - - TRBV6-5 CASSYSGDSRYEQYF TGTGCCAGCAGTTACTCAGGGGACTCTCGTTACGAGCAGTACTTC
TRBJ2-6 - - TRBV30 CAWKQGSASGANVLTF TGTGCCTGGAAACAGGGATCGGCCTCTGGGGCCAACGTCCTGACTTTC
TRBJ2-5 TRBD2 - TRBV7-8 CASSLVGGGVETQYF TGTGCCAGCAGCTTGGTTGGCGGGGGGGTAGAGACCCAGTACTTC
TRBJ2-1 TRBD2 - TRBV11-3 CASSLVLAGGYNEQFF TGTGCCAGCAGCTTAGTCCTCGCGGGGGGTTACAATGAGCAGTTCTTC
TRBJ2-7 - - TRBV28 CASSFTRRQRTVRMGEQYF TGTGCCAGCAGTTTTACACGTAGACAGCGGACCGTCCGAATGGGGGAGCAGTACTTC
TRBJ1-2 TRBD1 - TRBV5-1 CASSTDRHGYTF TGCGCCAGCAGCACGGACAGGCATGGCTACACCTTC
TRBJ1-4 - - TRBV7-9 CASSQQGQSEKLFF TGTGCCAGCAGCCAACAGGGCCAGAGTGAAAAACTGTTTTTT
TRBJ2-7 - few TRBV2 CASTPDQYEQYF TGTGCCAGCACCCCGGACCAGTACGAGCAGTACTTC
TRBJ2-1 TRBD2 - TRBV7-2 CASRITGTSIGNEQFF TGTGCCAGCAGAATTACCGGGACTAGCATCGGTAATGAGCAGTTCTTC
TRBJ1-3 - - TRBV7-2 CASSRAATSGNTIYF TGTGCCAGCAGCCGAGCGGCCACCTCTGGAAACACCATATATTTT
TRBJ2-1 - - TRBV14 CASSQPGRGSEFF TGTGCCAGCAGCCAACCCGGTCGGGGGAGCGAGTTCTTC
TRBJ2-1 - - TRBV5-4 CASSLEVMDNEQFF TGTGCCAGCAGCTTGGAAGTCATGGACAATGAGCAGTTCTTC
TRBJ1-2 - few TRBV6-6 CASGFSNYGYTF TGTGCCAGCGGTTTCTCTAACTATGGCTACACCTTC
TRBJ2-5 - - TRBV5-1 CASTLAGLEETQYF TGCGCCAGCACTCTAGCAGGGCTGGAGGAGACCCAGTACTTC
TRBJ2-1 - once TRBV10-3 CAISDPGYQYNEQFF TGTGCCATCAGTGACCCGGGTTATCAGTACAATGAGCAGTTCTTC
TRBJ2-7 - - TRBV6-5 CASSYAYGVHEQYF TGTGCCAGCAGTTACGCTTATGGAGTCCACGAGCAGTACTTC
TRBJ1-1 - - TRBV18 CASSSGSNTEAFF TGTGCCAGCTCATCGGGGTCTAACACTGAAGCTTTCTTT
TRBJ1-5 - - TRBV19 CASSLVRDQPQHF TGTGCCAGTAGCCTTGTGCGGGATCAGCCCCAGCATTTT
TRBJ1-2 - - TRBV7-8 CASSLQSENYGYTF TGTGCCAGCAGCTTACAGAGCGAGAACTATGGCTACACCTTC
TRBJ2-2 TRBD1 - TRBV2 CASHRGTNTGELFF TGTGCCAGCCACAGGGGCACGAACACCGGGGAGCTGTTTTTT
TRBJ2-1 - once TRBV7-2 CASSLSRSEQFF TGTGCCAGCAGCTTAAGTCGAAGTGAGCAGTTCTTC
TRBJ1-1 TRBD1 - TRBV19 CASSFLGQGEAFF TGTGCCAGTAGTTTCCTCGGACAGGGTGAAGCTTTCTTT
TRBJ1-5 - - TRBV6-5 CASSFHRVGQPQHF TGTGCCAGCAGTTTTCACAGGGTAGGTCAGCCCCAGCATTTT
TRBJ1-1 - - TRBV6-1 CASKLQNTEAFF TGTGCCAGCAAGTTACAGAACACTGAAGCTTTCTTT
TRBJ2-3 - few TRBV7-8 CASSFFRADTQYF TGTGCCAGCAGCTTTTTTCGTGCAGATACGCAGTATTTT